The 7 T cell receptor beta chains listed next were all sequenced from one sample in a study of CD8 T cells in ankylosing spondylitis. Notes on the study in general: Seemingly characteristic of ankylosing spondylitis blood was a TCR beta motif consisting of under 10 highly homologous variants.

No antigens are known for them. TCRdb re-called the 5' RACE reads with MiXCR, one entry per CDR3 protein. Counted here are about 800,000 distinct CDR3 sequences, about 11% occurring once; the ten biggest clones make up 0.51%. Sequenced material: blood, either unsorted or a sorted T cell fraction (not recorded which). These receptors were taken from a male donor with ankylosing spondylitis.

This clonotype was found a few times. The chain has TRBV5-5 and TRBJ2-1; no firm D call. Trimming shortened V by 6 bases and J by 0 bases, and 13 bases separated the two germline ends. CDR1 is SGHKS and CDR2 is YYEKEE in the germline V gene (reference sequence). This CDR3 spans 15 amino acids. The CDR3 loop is CASTPLVSSYNEQFF. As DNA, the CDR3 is TGTGCCAGCACCCCGTTGGTTAGCTCCTACAATGAGCAGTTCTTC.

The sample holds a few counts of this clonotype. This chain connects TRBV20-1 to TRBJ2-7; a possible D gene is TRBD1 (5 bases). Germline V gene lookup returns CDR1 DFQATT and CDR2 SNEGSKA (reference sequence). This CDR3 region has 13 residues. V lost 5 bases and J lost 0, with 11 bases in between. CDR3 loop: CSAQDSSSYEQYF. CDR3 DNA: TGCAGTGCTCAAGACAGCAGCTCCTACGAGCAGTACTTC.

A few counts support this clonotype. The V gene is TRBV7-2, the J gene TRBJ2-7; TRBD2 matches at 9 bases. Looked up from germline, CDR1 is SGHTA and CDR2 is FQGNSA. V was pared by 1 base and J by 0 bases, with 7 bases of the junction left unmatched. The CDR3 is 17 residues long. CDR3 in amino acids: CASSLVRRGRDSYEQYF. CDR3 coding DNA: TGTGCCAGCAGCTTAGTACGTCGCGGGAGGGACTCCTACGAGCAGTACTTC.

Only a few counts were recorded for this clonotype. CDR3 protein: CASSSRRERGAFNEQFF. The CDR3 DNA is TGTGCCAGCAGCTCACGGAGAGAGCGGGGGGCCTTCAATGAGCAGTTCTTC. The gene calls are TRBV11-2 and TRBJ2-1; 9 nucleotides agree with TRBD2. Germline CDR1 is SGHAT and CDR2 is FQNNGV. This CDR3 contains 17 residues. The J segment lost 6 bases and the V segment lost 4 bases, leaving 13 bases of the junction unmatched. Based on the CDR3 plus reference TRBV11-2 and TRBJ2-1, the full variable domain is EAGVAQSPRYKIIEKRQSVAFWCNPISGHATLYWYQQILGQGPKLLIQFQNNGVVDDSQLPKDRFSAERLKGVDSTLKIQPAKLEDSAVYLCASSSRRERGAFNEQFFGPGTRLTVL.

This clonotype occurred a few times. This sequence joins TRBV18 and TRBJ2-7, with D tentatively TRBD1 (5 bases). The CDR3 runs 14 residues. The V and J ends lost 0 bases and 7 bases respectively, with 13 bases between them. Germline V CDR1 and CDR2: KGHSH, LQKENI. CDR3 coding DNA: TGTGCCAGCTCACCACCGACCACAGGTGAAGAGCAGTACTTC. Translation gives CASSPPTTGEEQYF.

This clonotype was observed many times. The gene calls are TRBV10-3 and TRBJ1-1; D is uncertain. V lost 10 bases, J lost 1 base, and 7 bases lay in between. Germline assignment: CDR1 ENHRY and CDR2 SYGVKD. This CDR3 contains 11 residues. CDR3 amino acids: CATQKNTEAFF. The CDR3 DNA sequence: TGTGCCACCCAGAAGAACACTGAAGCTTTCTTT.

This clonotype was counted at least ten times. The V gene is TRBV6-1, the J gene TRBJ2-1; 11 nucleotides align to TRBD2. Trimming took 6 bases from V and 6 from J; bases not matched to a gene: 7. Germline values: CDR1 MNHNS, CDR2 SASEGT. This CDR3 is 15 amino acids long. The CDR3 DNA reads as TGTGCCAGCAGCCGTACTAGCGGGAGCGGCAATGAGCAGTTCTTC. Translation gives CASSRTSGSGNEQFF.